These 24 T cell receptor beta chains originate from one sample sequenced in a study of blood T cell repertoires in COVID-19. Assay: immunoSEQ multiplex PCR; the TCRdb copy retains only in-frame clones and omits some. The sample includes 200,000 to 250,000 clones, approximately 86% of them seen just once. The specimen was PBMCs or T cells enriched from blood (not recorded which). Receptor source: a woman aged 25 to 45 who had been exposed to COVID-19.

The rearrangement uses TRBV15 and TRBJ1-1; TRBD1 aligns across 8 bases. Trimming took 3 bases from V and 4 from J; bases not matched to a gene: 7. The CDR3 length is 15 residues. CDR1 and CDR2 from the germline V gene are LNHNV and YYDKDF (reference sequence). The CDR3 bases are TGTGCCACCAGCAGCCTGGCAGGGGGCATCACTGAAGCTTTCTTT. Translation gives CATSSLAGGITEAFF.

The chain joins TRBV30 to TRBJ1-1, with a weak D call TRBD1 (5 bases). The CDR3 sequence is 12 residues long. Trimming left V 3 bases short and J 10 bases short, with 15 bases between. Per the germline V gene, CDR1 is GTSNPN and CDR2 is SVGIG (reference sequence). CDR3 residues: CAWRPPGVTAFF. CDR3 nucleotide sequence: TGTGCCTGGAGGCCCCCGGGGGTCACAGCTTTCTTT.

J is TRBJ1-4 and V is TRBV5-4, with 8 positions matching TRBD1. The germline CDR1 and CDR2 sequences are SGHNT and YYREEE (reference sequence). The CDR3 covers 18 residues. J lost 7 bases, V lost 4 bases, and 18 bases had no gene match. The DNA of the CDR3 is TGTGCCAGCAGCGGACCAGGGACAGGAACCGAGAGGGGTGAAAAACTGTTTTTT. Its protein product is CASSGPGTGTERGEKLFF.

There are a few counts of this clone. The genes are TRBV29-1 and TRBJ2-1; weak D call: TRBD1 (5 bases). With 5 bases removed from V and 4 bases from J, the gap between germline ends came to 9 bases. This CDR3 has 12 residues. Germline V gene sequence: CDR1 SQVTM, CDR2 ANQGSEA. CDR3 DNA: TGCAGCGTTCTCCAGGGTTACAATGAGCAGTTCTTC. Translating it yields CSVLQGYNEQFF.

The V gene is TRBV27, the J gene TRBJ2-3, with TRBD2 identical over 15 bases. This CDR3 region has 18 residues. Per the germline V gene, CDR1 is MNHEY and CDR2 is SMNVEV (reference sequence). Unmatched junction bases numbered 5, after V lost 2 bases and J lost 2 bases. CDR3 nucleotides: TGTGCCAGCAGTTTACCCGGGACTAGCGGGGGGAACACAGATACGCAGTATTTT. This gives the protein CASSLPGTSGGNTDTQYF.

This rearrangement joins TRBV4-1 to TRBJ2-7, with 10 bases fitting TRBD1. The germline gives CDR1 MGHRA, CDR2 YSYEKL. The CDR3 spans 14 residues. V gave up 3 bases and J gave up 2 bases; unmatched junction bases: 1. The CDR3 loop reads CASSQDRGAYEQYF. DNA for the CDR3: TGCGCCAGCAGCCAGGACAGGGGGGCCTACGAGCAGTACTTC.

The chain uses TRBV29-1 and TRBJ2-1; perhaps TRBD2 as D (6 bases). Germline V gives CDR1 SQVTM, CDR2 ANQGSEA. V lost 4 bases and J 5 bases, leaving 9 bases between the germline ends. The CDR3 length is 12 residues. The CDR3 region is CSVAGENNEQFF. In nucleotides, the CDR3 is TGCAGCGTTGCGGGGGAGAACAATGAGCAGTTCTTC.

This chain links TRBV2 with TRBJ2-1; TRBD1 matches at 7 bases. Trimming took 4 bases from V and 2 from J; bases not matched to a gene: 11. This CDR3 contains 17 residues. From germline, CDR1 is SNHLY and CDR2 FYNNEI. DNA for the CDR3: TGTGCCAGCAGTGTTTGGGACAGCCAAACCACCTACAATGAGCAGTTCTTC. As protein: CASSVWDSQTTYNEQFF.

This clone was counted a single time. The genes are TRBV9 and TRBJ2-3; 10 positions match TRBD2. There are 21 residues in the CDR3. The V gene end was trimmed by 0 bases and the J gene end by 2 bases; junction bases not matched to a gene: 18. CDR1 and CDR2 from the germline V gene are SGDLS and YYNGEE. For the CDR3, the DNA is TGTGCCAGCAGCGTAGGGCCTATGCTAGCGGGGGATGTCGGATCCACAGATACGCAGTATTTT. Its translation: CASSVGPMLAGDVGSTDTQYF.

The chain uses TRBV28 and TRBJ1-1; TRBD1 is a possible D gene (5 bases). This CDR3 is built from 16 residues. CDR1 and CDR2 from the germline V gene are MDHEN and SYDVKM. V was trimmed by 1 base and J by 5 bases, leaving 17 bases between them. DNA of the CDR3: TGTGCCAGCAGTTTATCCGGGGGACGAGGAGGAACTGAAGCTTTCTTT. This encodes CASSLSGGRGGTEAFF.

V gene TRBV2 combines with J gene TRBJ2-1, with 12 nucleotides matching TRBD2. Trimming removed 3 bases from V and 8 bases from J; junction bases left unmatched: 5. The CDR3 is made up of 15 amino acids. Germline assignment: CDR1 SNHLY and CDR2 FYNNEI. CDR3 DNA: TGTGCCAGCAGTGAGACTAGCGGGGGTTTCGATGAGCAGTTCTTC. Protein sequence: CASSETSGGFDEQFF.

This clone occurred a few times. The CDR3 loop is CASSPGTGNEKLFF. The CDR3 bases are TGTGCCAGCTCACCCGGGACAGGGAATGAAAAACTGTTTTTT. This sequence joins TRBV18 and TRBJ1-4; 9 bases align to TRBD1. Losses at the gene ends were 3 bases for V and 5 bases for J; bases not matched to a gene: 1. Germline CDR1 KGHSH, CDR2 LQKENI. The CDR3 consists of 14 residues.

The CDR3 sequence is CASSLVTGGPYNEQFF. DNA of the CDR3: TGCGCCAGCAGCTTGGTGACGGGGGGGCCCTACAATGAGCAGTTCTTC. The chain has TRBV5-1 and TRBJ2-1, with TRBD2 matching over 8 bases. V shed 0 bases, J shed 2 bases, and the junction held 4 bases outside the gene matches. CDR1 is SGHRS and CDR2 is YFSETQ in the germline V gene. CDR3 length equals 16 residues.

The V gene is TRBV28, the J gene TRBJ1-6; the match to TRBD1 covers 7 bases. V was clipped by 7 bases and J by 0 bases; unmatched bases: 6. Germline CDR1 and CDR2: MDHEN and SYDVKM. The CDR3 has 16 amino acids. The CDR3 sequence: CASKPGGSSYNSPLHF. The CDR3 nucleotides read TGTGCCAGCAAACCAGGGGGGAGCTCCTATAATTCACCCCTCCACTTT.

This clone was recorded a few times. The V and J genes are TRBV30 and TRBJ1-5; D is perhaps TRBD1 (5 bases). The CDR3 length is 13 residues. CDR1 is GTSNPN, CDR2 SVGIG, per germline (reference sequence). Trimming removed 5 bases at V and 5 bases at J, with 13 bases between. The CDR3 sequence is CAWGPKQDQPQHF. DNA for the CDR3: TGTGCCTGGGGACCAAAACAGGATCAGCCCCAGCATTTT.

The rearrangement joins TRBV30 to TRBJ1-4, with D perhaps matching TRBD1 (6 bases). The CDR3 extends over 14 amino acids. V was clipped by 2 bases and J by 7 bases, with 14 bases between them. Germline V CDR1 and CDR2: GTSNPN, SVGIG (reference sequence). The CDR3 DNA is TGTGCCTGGAGTCCCAGGGGATGGGGTGAAAAACTGTTTTTT. Translation: CAWSPRGWGEKLFF.

This clone was seen a single time. The chain uses TRBV5-1 and TRBJ2-1, with 11 bases aligning to TRBD1. V lost 4 bases and J lost 8; bases outside the gene matches: 5. The CDR3 runs 14 residues. The germline CDR1 and CDR2 sequences are SGHRS and YFSETQ. CDR3 amino acids: CASSQGQGGDEQFF. CDR3 DNA: TGCGCCAGCAGCCAGGGACAGGGGGGCGATGAGCAGTTCTTC.

The J gene is TRBJ1-4, the V gene TRBV9; perhaps TRBD1 as D (5 bases). Germline CDR1 reads SGDLS; CDR2 reads YYNGEE. Trimming took off 3 bases at V and 7 bases at J, with 16 bases between the two ends. The CDR3 has 15 amino acids. The CDR3 region is CASSADAWRGEKLFF. The CDR3 DNA is TGTGCCAGCAGCGCTGACGCTTGGAGGGGTGAAAAACTGTTTTTT.

The chain joins TRBV19 to TRBJ1-6; D is possibly TRBD1 (6 bases). Per germline, CDR1 LNHDA and CDR2 SQIVND (reference sequence). Trimming removed 0 bases at V and 9 bases at J, with 12 bases between. The CDR3 runs 15 residues. Here the CDR3 DNA reads TGTGCCAGTAGTATAGACCCCCCCAGGGGTTCACCCCTCCACTTT. Protein sequence: CASSIDPPRGSPLHF.

This chain joins TRBV11-2 and TRBJ2-7; 9 bases match TRBD2. Germline V gene lookup returns CDR1 SGHAT and CDR2 FQNNGV. With 4 bases clipped from V and 4 bases from J, the junction kept 11 bases outside the gene matches. This CDR3 contains 16 residues. The CDR3 protein is CASSSWAGGPTYEQYF. The CDR3 DNA is TGTGCCAGCAGCTCCTGGGCGGGGGGGCCAACTTACGAGCAGTACTTC.

This sequence joins TRBV5-4 and TRBJ2-7, with 9 bases that match TRBD1. From germline, CDR1 is SGHNT and CDR2 YYREEE (reference sequence). Losses at the gene ends were 1 base for V and 4 bases for J; bases not matched to a gene: 6. CDR3 length: 15 residues. CDR3 amino acids: CASSLPTGGFYEQYF. The CDR3 DNA reads TGTGCCAGCAGCTTGCCAACAGGGGGCTTTTACGAGCAGTACTTC.

The genes are TRBV25-1 and TRBJ1-1; TRBD1 agrees at 7 bases. Germline lookup yields CDR1 MGHDK and CDR2 SYGVNS. J lost 1 base, V lost 0 bases, and 8 bases had no gene match. The CDR3 loop spans 17 amino acids. This CDR3 reads CASSEYPTGRGNTEAFF. The CDR3 region has the DNA TGTGCCAGCAGTGAATATCCGACAGGGAGAGGGAACACTGAAGCTTTCTTT.

This clone was detected only once. The chain employs TRBV24-1 and TRBJ1-4, with TRBD1 matching 9 bases. The CDR3 runs to 15 residues. With 3 bases clipped from V and 6 bases from J, the junction kept 4 bases outside the gene matches. The germline gives CDR1 KGHDR, CDR2 SFDVKD. CDR3 nucleotide sequence: TGTGCCACCAGTGATACCGGGACAGGGTATGAAAAACTGTTTTTT. Amino acids: CATSDTGTGYEKLFF.

This chain links TRBV29-1 with TRBJ1-1; TRBD1 is a possible D gene (5 bases). Germline assignment: CDR1 SQVTM and CDR2 ANQGSEA. The CDR3 runs to 14 residues. V lost 6 bases and J 4 bases, leaving 18 bases between the germline ends. As DNA, the CDR3 is TGCAGCGTCACCCTTTCGGGGGGTAGCACTGAAGCTTTCTTT. As protein: CSVTLSGGSTEAFF.